This TCR beta chain was captured by sequencing in a study of liver allograft versus peripheral blood T cells. About the study: Transplanted-liver T cell receptor repertoires were compared with recipients' peripheral blood repertoires. Points from the study as a whole: In liver allografts, T cell receptor repertoires reportedly differed from the repertoires found in peripheral blood.

The germline V gene encodes CDR1 SGHNT and CDR2 YYREEE (reference sequence). The V and J ends lost 5 bases and 8 bases, in that order; junction bases with no gene match: 6. There are 14 residues in the CDR3. TCRdb called the reads again in MiXCR, with one record for every CDR3 protein. The data show 3,000 to 4,500 distinct CDR3 sequences, around 15% seen once. This clonotype was seen at least ten times. As yet, its antigen is unknown. The origin of this receptor is a human patient who had a liver transplant. Among the T cells, some may be from the graft donor. This chain links TRBV5-4 with TRBJ1-4; 10 bases agree with TRBD1. CDR3 in amino acids: CASRPDRGSEKLFF. The CDR3 nucleotides are TGTGCCAGCAGACCGGACAGGGGGTCAGAAAAACTGTTTTTT.